The table lists the clone carrying this T cell receptor beta chain with a few counts. Antigen unknown. V was pared by 10 bases and J by 6 bases, with 10 bases of the junction left unmatched. CDR1 and CDR2 from the germline V gene are ENHRY and SYGVKD. The CDR3 is made up of 14 amino acids. These data come from a study of T cells in Graves' hyperthyroidism and ophthalmopathy. Findings of the study overall: In the analysis, a 13 V-J model separated ophthalmopathy from stable hyperthyroidism.

The source material, RNA transcripts, was used to amplify TCR beta CDR3 regions. In the first-round RT-PCR of the TCR CDR3, the HTBI primer set was used. TCRdb reprocessed the multiplex PCR reads with MiXCR, giving one entry per CDR3 protein. This table has roughly 710,000 distinct CDR3 sequences, 35% appearing once. Those with hyperthyroidism were 18 to 65 years old, newly diagnosed, and ill for under 2 months. Patients having uncontrolled infection, another autoimmune disease, pregnancy or lactation were not included. Sequenced material: blood. The receptor was derived from a woman aged 40 to 55 with Graves' hyperthyroidism. V and J are TRBV10-3 and TRBJ2-2; 8 nucleotides align to TRBD1. CDR3 nucleotide sequence: TGTGCCAGCAGCTTCAGGGGGCCGCCCGGGGAGCTGTTTTTT. It specifies CASSFRGPPGELFF.